This record looks at one T cell receptor beta chain sequence and its context. The target of this receptor is not known. Base qualities are missing; no much larger clone stands one base away. Enrolling through a virtual design, the prospective study's participants ranged in age from about 18 to 89 years and lived across more than 20 United States geographic areas. In the prospective study, participants were assigned to cohorts based on the clinical history participants reported in a screening survey and a study questionnaire. ImmuneRACE Cohort 3 recovered participants were defined by two consecutive negative NP/OP PCR tests, healthcare professional clearance, or symptom resolution. In the prospective study, mobile phlebotomists collected whole blood, serum and a nasopharyngeal or oropharyngeal swab from each participant. Participants in the prospective study had the option to provide additional blood draws and questionnaires over a roughly 2-month period. Before DNA extraction, blood samples from the prospective study were shipped at room temperature or frozen.

The source of the sample is a study of blood T cell repertoires in COVID-19 (dated by TCRdb to about 2020). About the investigation overall: Collaborator samples came from the United States, Italy and Spain and covered acute and convalescent phases of COVID-19. HLA class I and class II types, where available, came from metadata supplied by the sample provider rather than from assay-based typing. The prospective study material was composed of cDNA or gDNA derived from T cells, B-cell-depleted T cells, or PBMCs. The dataset comprised deeply sampled blood TCRbeta repertoires from subjects exposed to, actively infected with, or recovered from COVID-19. The sample metadata nearly always contained a de-identified subject ID, COVID-19 status, age in years and sex. The samples were drawn from the first 160 participants of the ongoing ImmuneRACE study and from some 1,300 subjects provided by 6 global collaborators. A freely available public database, intended as a resource for researchers studying the immune response to SARS-CoV-2, is where the repertoires were released. What the authors observed across the whole study: The quantity of clinical and demographic metadata differed by source and by participant and was supplied without curation.

Taken from the germline V gene (reference sequence), the CDR1 and CDR2 loops are SGHKS and YYEKEE. V has 6 bases trimmed and J has 2 bases trimmed; junction bases matching no gene number 10. The CDR3 has 16 amino acids, counting the end cysteine and phenylalanine. The only DNA kept is the CDR3, 48 bases in frame from the first base. TCRbeta CDR3 regions were amplified from genomic DNA using the immunoSEQ Assay, a bias-controlled multiplex PCR. Regarding the original processing steps: The number of nucleated cells in each sample was estimated by amplification of reference gene primers within the assay. To quantify the absolute abundance of each unique TCRbeta CDR3 rearrangement, sequence reads were collapsed and filtered. For each sample, productive Simpson clonality was calculated by taking the square root of Simpson's diversity index across productive rearrangements. Entries here come from immuneACCESS through TCRdb and include only in-frame sequences with V and J called. Some clones fail to appear in such tables; in the studies checked, an unresolved V gene covers under half of the shortfall, and the cause of the remainder is unknown. That table supplies the V and J calls and clone size; D and trimming were determined from the DNA. The sample contains under 200,000 clones, approximately 81% of them found a single time. 18% of the sample belongs to the ten largest clones.

The TCR was taken from a man in his 60s who had recovered from COVID-19. The rearrangement combines TRBV5-5 with TRBJ2-2, and 7 bases in between align with TRBD2. Specimen: PBMCs or T cells enriched from blood (not recorded which). The CDR3 corresponds to CASTPGGLTNTGELFF. At the DNA level, the sequence is TGTGCCAGCACCCCGGGAGGACTAACTAACACCGGGGAGCTGTTTTTT.